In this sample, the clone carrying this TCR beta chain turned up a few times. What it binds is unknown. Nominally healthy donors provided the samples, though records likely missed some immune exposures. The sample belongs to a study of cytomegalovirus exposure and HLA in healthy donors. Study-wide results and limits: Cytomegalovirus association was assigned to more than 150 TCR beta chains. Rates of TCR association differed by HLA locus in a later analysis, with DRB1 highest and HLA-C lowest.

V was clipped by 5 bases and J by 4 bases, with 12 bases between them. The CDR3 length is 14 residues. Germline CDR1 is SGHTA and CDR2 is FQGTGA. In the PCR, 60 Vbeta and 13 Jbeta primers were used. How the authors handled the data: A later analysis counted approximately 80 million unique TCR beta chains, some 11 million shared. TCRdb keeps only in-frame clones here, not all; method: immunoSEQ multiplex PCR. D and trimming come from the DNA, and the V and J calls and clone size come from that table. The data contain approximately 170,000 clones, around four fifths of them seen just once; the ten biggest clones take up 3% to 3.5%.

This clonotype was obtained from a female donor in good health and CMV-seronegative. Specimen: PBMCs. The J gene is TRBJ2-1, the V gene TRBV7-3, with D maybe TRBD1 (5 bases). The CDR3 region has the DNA TGTGCCAGCAGCCCCCTCCCAGGGTACAATGAGCAGTTCTTC. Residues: CASSPLPGYNEQFF.